Following are 9 T cell receptor beta chains from one sample sequenced in a study of beta chain features in type 1 diabetes. Expressed TCRB transcripts were sequenced, since all the RNA that had been isolated was reverse transcribed. TCRdb's table, derived via immunoSEQ multiplex PCR, lists solely in-frame clones and lacks some. This table has around 430,000 clones, about 32% appearing once. The sample was naive CD4+ T cells from blood. Source of these receptors: a young man in good health.

The V gene is TRBV5-4, the J gene TRBJ2-6; D ambiguous. Trimming removed 0 bases at V and 2 bases at J, with 9 bases between. The CDR3 is 16 residues long. Germline CDR1 reads SGHNT; CDR2 reads YYREEE (reference sequence). CDR3 loop: CASSLAGATGANVLTF. DNA for the CDR3: TGTGCCAGCAGCTTGGCAGGAGCCACTGGGGCCAACGTCCTGACTTTC.

This clone has a handful of counts. The chain employs TRBV10-3 and TRBJ2-7; D might be TRBD1 or TRBD2, each matching 5 bases. The CDR3 covers 12 residues. V was shortened by 8 bases and J by 0 bases, with 8 bases between the two germline ends. Per germline, CDR1 ENHRY and CDR2 SYGVKD. In DNA, the CDR3 is TGTGCCATCTGGGACGGCTCCTACGAGCAGTACTTC. It translates to CAIWDGSYEQYF.

V and J are TRBV4-3 and TRBJ2-5; no reliable D call. The CDR3 is 14 residues long. V lost 0 bases and J 8 bases, leaving 13 bases between the germline ends. Germline V CDR1 and CDR2: LGHNA, YSLEER. CDR3 residues: CASSQDALTGTQYF. CDR3 coding DNA: TGCGCCAGCAGCCAAGATGCCCTCACCGGAACCCAGTACTTC.

This clone occurred a few times. This chain uses TRBV29-1 with TRBJ2-3; 14 positions match TRBD2. Per the germline V gene, CDR1 is SQVTM and CDR2 is ANQGSEA. J was trimmed by 1 base and V by 5 bases; bases with no gene match: 8. The CDR3 extends over 17 amino acids. The CDR3 here is CSVSRLAGGPGTDTQYF. Here the CDR3 DNA reads TGCAGCGTTTCTCGACTAGCGGGAGGGCCTGGCACAGATACGCAGTATTTT.

This clone came up a few times. The chain links TRBV28 to TRBJ2-5; D may be TRBD2 (5 bases). Germline values: CDR1 MDHEN, CDR2 SYDVKM. This CDR3 region has 15 residues. Trimming removed 2 bases at V and 4 bases at J, with 14 bases between. The CDR3 DNA is TGTGCCAGCAGTTTACGGCCCCGAAGCGGAGAGACCCAGTACTTC. This sequence encodes CASSLRPRSGETQYF.

The chain employs TRBV5-4 and TRBJ2-5; D tentatively fits TRBD1 or TRBD2 (6 bases each). The CDR3 sequence is 16 residues long. The V gene's germline CDR1 is SGHNT and CDR2 YYREEE (reference sequence). The V and J ends lost 0 bases and 1 base respectively, with 13 bases between them. The CDR3 coding sequence is TGTGCCAGCAGCTTGGCGGGGGCAGGGTTCCAAGAGACCCAGTACTTC. The encoded protein is CASSLAGAGFQETQYF.

This clone was seen only a few times. The V call is TRBV30, the J call TRBJ2-7; 9 bases agree with TRBD2. The trim removed 3 bases at V and 4 bases at J, leaving 16 bases unmatched. The V gene's germline CDR1 is GTSNPN and CDR2 SVGIG (reference sequence). This CDR3 spans 17 amino acids. The CDR3 loop reads CAWRPRPIAGATYEQYF. The CDR3 DNA follows: TGTGCCTGGAGACCCCGACCAATAGCGGGAGCGACATACGAGCAGTACTTC.

The rearrangement joins TRBV15 to TRBJ2-1, with 7 bases matching TRBD2. The CDR3 extends over 17 amino acids. J was trimmed by 0 bases and V by 4 bases; bases with no gene match: 9. Germline CDR1 LNHNV, CDR2 YYDKDF (reference sequence). CDR3 DNA sequence: TGTGCCACCAGCACCTCTCCCTCTAGCGGCTCCTACAATGAGCAGTTCTTC. Its protein product is CATSTSPSSGSYNEQFF.

This clone showed up just a few times. This chain links TRBV18 with TRBJ2-7; D gene uncertain. Germline values: CDR1 KGHSH, CDR2 LQKENI. The V end lost 0 bases, the J end lost 0 bases, and 3 bases lay between the germline ends. The CDR3 is 13 amino acids. The CDR3 nucleotides are TGTGCCAGCTCACCACCCTTCTCCTACGAGCAGTACTTC. It translates to CASSPPFSYEQYF.